A single sample is the source of the 8 T cell receptor beta chains below, sequenced in a study of CXCR3-negative and CXCR3-positive naive CD8 T cells. Libraries were UMI-labeled 5' RACE TRB cDNA. TCRdb reanalyzed the 5' RACE reads and collapses them to one entry per CDR3 protein, without DNA. The table for this sample gives around 81,000 distinct CDR3 sequences. The sample was naive CXCR3- CD8+ T cells from blood. The subset denotes: CD45RO-CCR7+CD27+CD95- naive CD8+ T cells lacking CXCR3 (TNR3-). Receptors were obtained from a human donor in good health. Some clones in this sample may be carry-over from other donors' samples.

The chain's CDR3 is CASSDEGNTGELFF. The chain has TRBV3-1 and TRBJ2-2; the TCRdb D gene call, TRBD2, has no DNA to confirm it. Germline V gene lookup returns CDR1 LGHDT and CDR2 YNNKEL (reference sequence). This CDR3 is built from 14 residues.

V and J are TRBV7-9 and TRBJ2-1; TCRdb's D call of TRBD1 is untestable without DNA. The CDR3 consists of 17 residues. Germline assignment: CDR1 SEHNR and CDR2 FQNEAQ (reference sequence). This CDR3 is CASSRQGAASSYNEQFF. Full variable domain (rest looked up from reference TRBV7-9 and TRBJ2-1): DTGVSQNPRHKITKRGQNVTFRCDPISEHNRLYWYRQTLGQGPEFLTYFQNEAQLEKSRLLSDRFSAERPKGSFSTLEIQRTEQGDSAMYLCASSRQGAASSYNEQFFGPGTRLTVL.

This chain joins TRBV4-2 and TRBJ2-5; with no DNA, the TCRdb D assignment of TRBD2 cannot be verified. The CDR3 runs to 17 residues. Germline loops: CDR1 LGHNA, CDR2 YNFKEQ. CDR3 region: CASSPRGTSGSQETQYF.

V gene TRBV27 combines with J gene TRBJ2-7; TCRdb designates TRBD2, a call that cannot be tested without DNA. The CDR3 extends over 13 amino acids. The V gene's germline CDR1 is MNHEY and CDR2 SMNVEV (reference sequence). The CDR3 spells CASSPGLAYEQYF.

The chain has TRBV7-6 and TRBJ2-7; TCRdb designates TRBD1, a call that cannot be tested without DNA. This CDR3 comprises 15 residues. Germline assignment: CDR1 SGHVS and CDR2 FNYEAQ. Here the CDR3 reads CASSPIQGMGYEQYF.

The chain uses TRBV7-9 and TRBJ1-5; TCRdb selects TRBD1, and the lack of DNA leaves this call unchecked. The CDR3 consists of 18 residues. In germline, CDR1 is SEHNR, CDR2 FQNEAQ (reference sequence). This CDR3 is CASSYTGTGETSNQPQHF.

The rearrangement uses TRBV29-1 and TRBJ1-2; the D call of TRBD1 rests on TCRdb alone, since no DNA is present to check it. The CDR3 has 12 residues. Looked up from germline, CDR1 is SQVTM and CDR2 is ANQGSEA. The CDR3 here is CSVVWGDYGYTF.

This rearrangement joins TRBV7-9 to TRBJ1-2. The CDR3 spans 14 residues. Per germline, CDR1 SEHNR and CDR2 FQNEAQ (reference sequence). CDR3 loop: CASSLATAIYGYTF.